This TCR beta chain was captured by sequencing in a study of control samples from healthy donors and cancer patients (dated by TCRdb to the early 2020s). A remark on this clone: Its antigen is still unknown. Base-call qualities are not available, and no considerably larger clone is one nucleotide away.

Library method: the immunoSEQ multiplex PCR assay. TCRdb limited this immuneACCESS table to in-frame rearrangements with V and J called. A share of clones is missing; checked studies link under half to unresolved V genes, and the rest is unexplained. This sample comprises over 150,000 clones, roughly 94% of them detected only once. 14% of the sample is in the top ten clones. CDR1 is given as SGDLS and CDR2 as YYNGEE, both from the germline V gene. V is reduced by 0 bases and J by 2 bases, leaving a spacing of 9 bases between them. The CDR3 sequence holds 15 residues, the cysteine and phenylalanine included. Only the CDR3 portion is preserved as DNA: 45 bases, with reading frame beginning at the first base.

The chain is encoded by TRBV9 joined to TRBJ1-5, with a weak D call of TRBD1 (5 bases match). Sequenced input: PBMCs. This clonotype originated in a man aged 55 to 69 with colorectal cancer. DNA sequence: TGTGCCAGCAGCGTAGAGGGGCACCGCAATCAGCCCCAGCATTTT. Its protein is CASSVEGHRNQPQHF.